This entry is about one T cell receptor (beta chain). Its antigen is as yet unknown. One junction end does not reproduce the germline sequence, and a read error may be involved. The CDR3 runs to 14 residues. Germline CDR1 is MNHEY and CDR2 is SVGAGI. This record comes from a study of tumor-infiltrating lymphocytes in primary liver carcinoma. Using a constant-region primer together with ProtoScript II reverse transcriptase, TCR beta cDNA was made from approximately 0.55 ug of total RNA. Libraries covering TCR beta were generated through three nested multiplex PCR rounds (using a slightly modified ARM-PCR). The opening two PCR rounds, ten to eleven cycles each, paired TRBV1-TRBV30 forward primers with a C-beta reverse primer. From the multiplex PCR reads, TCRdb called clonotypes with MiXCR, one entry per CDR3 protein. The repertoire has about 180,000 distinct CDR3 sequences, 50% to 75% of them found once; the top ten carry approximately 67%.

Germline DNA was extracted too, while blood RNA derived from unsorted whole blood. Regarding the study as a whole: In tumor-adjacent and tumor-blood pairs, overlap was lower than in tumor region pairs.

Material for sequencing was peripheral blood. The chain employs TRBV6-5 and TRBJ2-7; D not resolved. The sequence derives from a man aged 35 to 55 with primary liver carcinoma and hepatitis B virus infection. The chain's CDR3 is CASSPAADSCEQYF. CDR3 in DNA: TGTGCCAGCTCCCCCGCGGCAGACTCCTGCGAGCAGTACTTC.